The clone carrying this T cell receptor beta chain was seen ten or more times. The antigen is not known. Since all of the isolated RNA was reverse transcribed, expressed TCRB transcripts were what got sequenced. Sequencing used immunoSEQ multiplex PCR; TCRdb keeps in-frame clones, though not all of them. The sample lists a few hundred thousand clones, 9.5% to 13% occurring once. Trimming removed 5 bases from V and 0 bases from J; junction bases left unmatched: 7. The CDR3 length is 16 residues. CDR1 LNHDA and CDR2 SQIVND come from the germline V gene (reference sequence). The data are from a study of beta chain features in type 1 diabetes. Study-wide results and limits: Insertion counts at VDJ junctions were lower in type 1 diabetes patients, who also showed more deletions there.

This TCR came from a man between 18 and 29 years old in good health. This sequence joins TRBV19 and TRBJ2-1; TRBD2 agrees at 7 bases. Sequenced sample: central memory CD4+ T cells from blood. This CDR3 is CASSYPGGSSYNEQFF. In nucleotides, the CDR3 is TGTGCCAGTAGTTACCCCGGGGGGAGCTCCTACAATGAGCAGTTCTTC.